This passage covers 3 T cell receptor beta chains from one sample sequenced in a study of blood T cell repertoires in COVID-19. TCRdb's table, derived via immunoSEQ multiplex PCR, lists solely in-frame clones and lacks some. The sample shows about 57,000 clones, 82% of them seen only once. Sequenced: peripheral blood. The receptors derive from a woman aged 60 to 75 with acute or convalescent COVID-19.

This chain connects TRBV4-2 to TRBJ1-1, with TRBD1 identical over 9 bases. V lost 4 bases to trimming and J lost 4 bases; unmatched junction nucleotides: 4. Germline loops: CDR1 LGHNA, CDR2 YNFKEQ. The CDR3 runs 14 residues. CDR3 nucleotides: TGTGCCAGCAGCCGAGGGGACAGGGTCACTGAAGCTTTCTTT. This codes for CASSRGDRVTEAFF.

V and J are TRBV7-9 and TRBJ2-6, with 8 bases fitting TRBD1. V lost 5 bases, J lost 0 bases, and 9 bases stayed unmatched. The CDR3 has 18 residues. Germline lookup yields CDR1 SEHNR and CDR2 FQNEAQ (reference sequence). CDR3 in DNA: TGTGCCAGCAGCGCCTGGACAGGGCTTAGCTCTGGGGCCAACGTCCTGACTTTC. Its translation is CASSAWTGLSSGANVLTF.

V gene TRBV5-8 combines with J gene TRBJ2-7, with D perhaps TRBD1 (5 bases). Germline V CDR1 and CDR2: SGHTS, YDEGEE. The CDR3 is 14 amino acids. Trimming pared 0 bases from V and 3 bases from J, leaving 10 bases between. CDR3 in DNA: TGTGCCAGCAGCTTGGGGACACTGGACTACGAGCAGTACTTC. This codes for CASSLGTLDYEQYF.